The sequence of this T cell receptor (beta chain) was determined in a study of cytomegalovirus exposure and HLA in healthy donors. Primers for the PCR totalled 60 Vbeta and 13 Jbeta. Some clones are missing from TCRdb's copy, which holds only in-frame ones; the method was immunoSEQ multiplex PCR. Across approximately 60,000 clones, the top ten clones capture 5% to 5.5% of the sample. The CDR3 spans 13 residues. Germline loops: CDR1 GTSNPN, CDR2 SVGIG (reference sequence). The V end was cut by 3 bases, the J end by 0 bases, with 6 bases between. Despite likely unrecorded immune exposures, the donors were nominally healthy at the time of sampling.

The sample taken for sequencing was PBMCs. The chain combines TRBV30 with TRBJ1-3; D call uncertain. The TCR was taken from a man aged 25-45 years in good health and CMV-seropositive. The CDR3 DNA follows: TGTGCCTGGAGGGCCCCCTCTGGAAACACCATATATTTT. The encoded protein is CAWRAPSGNTIYF.